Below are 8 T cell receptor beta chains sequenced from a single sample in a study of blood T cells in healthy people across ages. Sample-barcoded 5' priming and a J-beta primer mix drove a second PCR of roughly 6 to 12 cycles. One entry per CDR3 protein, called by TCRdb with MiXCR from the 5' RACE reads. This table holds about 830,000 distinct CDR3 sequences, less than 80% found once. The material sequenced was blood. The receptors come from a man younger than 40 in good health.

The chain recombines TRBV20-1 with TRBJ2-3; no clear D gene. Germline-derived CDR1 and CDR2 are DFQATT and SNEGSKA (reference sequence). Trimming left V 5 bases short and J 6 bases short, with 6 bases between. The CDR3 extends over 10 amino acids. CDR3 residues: CSAATDTQYF. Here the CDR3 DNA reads TGCAGTGCTGCTACGGATACGCAGTATTTT.

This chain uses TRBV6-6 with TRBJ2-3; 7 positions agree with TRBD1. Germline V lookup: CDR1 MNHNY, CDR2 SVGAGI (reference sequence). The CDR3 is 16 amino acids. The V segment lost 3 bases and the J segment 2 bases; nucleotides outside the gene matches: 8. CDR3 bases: TGTGCCAGCAGTTATTGGGGACAGTCCCCCACAGATACGCAGTATTTT. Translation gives CASSYWGQSPTDTQYF.

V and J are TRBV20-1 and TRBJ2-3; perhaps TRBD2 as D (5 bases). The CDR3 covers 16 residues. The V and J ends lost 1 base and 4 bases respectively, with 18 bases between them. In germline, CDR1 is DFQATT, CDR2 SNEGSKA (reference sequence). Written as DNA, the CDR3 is TGCAGTGCTAGAGCCGGCCCGCGGGCCCGGGCAGATACGCAGTATTTT. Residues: CSARAGPRARADTQYF.

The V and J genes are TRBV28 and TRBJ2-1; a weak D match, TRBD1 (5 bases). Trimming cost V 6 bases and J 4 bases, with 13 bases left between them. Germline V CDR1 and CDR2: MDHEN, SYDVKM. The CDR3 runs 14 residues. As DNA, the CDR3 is TGTGCCAGCAGAAACAGCGACAGATACAATGAGCAGTTCTTC. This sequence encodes CASRNSDRYNEQFF. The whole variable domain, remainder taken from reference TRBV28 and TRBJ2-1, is DVKVTQSSRYLVKRTGEKVFLECVQDMDHENMFWYRQDPGLGLRLIYFSYDVKMKEKGDIPEGYSVSREKKERFSLILESASTNQTSMYLCASRNSDRYNEQFFGPGTRLTVL.

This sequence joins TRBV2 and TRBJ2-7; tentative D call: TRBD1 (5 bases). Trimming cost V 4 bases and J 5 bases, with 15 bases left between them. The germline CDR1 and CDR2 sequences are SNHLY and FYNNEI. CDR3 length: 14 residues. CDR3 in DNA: TGTGCCAGCAGTGCTTCGACAGCGATAAACGAGCAGTACTTC. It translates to CASSASTAINEQYF.

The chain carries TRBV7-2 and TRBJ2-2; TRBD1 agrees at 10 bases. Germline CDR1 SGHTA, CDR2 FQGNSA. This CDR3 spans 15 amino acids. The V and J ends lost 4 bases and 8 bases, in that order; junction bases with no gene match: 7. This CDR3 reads CASSSGQGLRGELFF. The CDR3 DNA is TGTGCCAGCAGCTCGGGACAGGGGCTAAGGGGGGAGCTGTTTTTT.

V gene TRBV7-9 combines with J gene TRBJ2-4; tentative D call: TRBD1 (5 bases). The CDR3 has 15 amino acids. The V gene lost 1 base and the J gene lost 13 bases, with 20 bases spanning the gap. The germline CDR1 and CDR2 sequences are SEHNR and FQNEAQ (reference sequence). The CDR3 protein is CASSLGQGPAVEQYF. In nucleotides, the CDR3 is TGTGCCAGCAGCTTAGGCCAGGGTCCCGCCGTGGAGCAGTACTTC.

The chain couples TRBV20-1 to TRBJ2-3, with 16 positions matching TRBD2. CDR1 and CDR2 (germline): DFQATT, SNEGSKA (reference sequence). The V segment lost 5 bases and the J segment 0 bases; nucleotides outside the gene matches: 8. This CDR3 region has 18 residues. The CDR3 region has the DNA TGCAGTGCTGCGCCCCCGGGACTAGCGGGGGGGAGCACAGATACGCAGTATTTT. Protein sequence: CSAAPPGLAGGSTDTQYF.